A selection of T cell receptor beta chains follows, all from one sample in a study of shared clonotypes between healthy human individuals. TCRdb's table, derived via immunoSEQ multiplex PCR, lists solely in-frame clones and lacks some. This table holds around 1.9 million clones, 93% found once. The sequenced material came from naive CD8+ T cells from PBMCs. These receptors all come from a man aged 18 to 35 in good health. Some clones in this sample may be carry-over from other donors' samples. Each CDR3 is given with its conserved first and last residue. D genes are given only for firm matches. Size tells how often a clone was seen (once, few, many) or the class of an expanded clone, and some rows leave it out.

v_call: TRBV7-2; j_call: TRBJ1-2; clone_size: NA; d_call: NA; cdr3_nt: TGTGCCAGCAGCTTAGGTTGGAGTCCAGGGAATGGCTACACCTTC; cdr3_aa: CASSLGWSPGNGYTF
v_call: TRBV28; j_call: TRBJ1-5; clone_size: NA; d_call: NA; cdr3_nt: TGTGCCAGCAGTTTATTGGCAGGGTATAGCAATCAGCCCCAGCATTTT; cdr3_aa: CASSLLAGYSNQPQHF
v_call: TRBV2; j_call: TRBJ2-1; clone_size: NA; d_call: TRBD2; cdr3_nt: TGTGCCAGCAGCCCTAGCGGGGGGAGCTACAATGAGCAGTTCTTC; cdr3_aa: CASSPSGGSYNEQFF
v_call: TRBV28; j_call: TRBJ2-7; clone_size: NA; d_call: NA; cdr3_nt: TGTGCCAGCAGTTTAGAGGGGACGACCTACGAGCAGTACTTC; cdr3_aa: CASSLEGTTYEQYF
v_call: TRBV27; j_call: TRBJ1-2; clone_size: once; d_call: NA; cdr3_nt: TGTGCCAGCAGTTTATCTGAAAGACACTATGCTAACTATGGCTACACCTTC; cdr3_aa: CASSLSERHYANYGYTF
v_call: TRBV15; j_call: TRBJ2-5; clone_size: NA; d_call: TRBD2; cdr3_nt: TGTGCCACCGGCGGGAGTGTTCAAGAGACCCAGTACTTC; cdr3_aa: CATGGSVQETQYF
v_call: TRBV6-5; j_call: TRBJ2-7; clone_size: NA; d_call: TRBD2; cdr3_nt: TGTGCCAGCAGTTACGGACTAGCGATCTACGAGCAGTACTTC; cdr3_aa: CASSYGLAIYEQYF
v_call: TRBV7-6; j_call: TRBJ2-3; clone_size: NA; d_call: NA; cdr3_nt: TGTGCCAGCAGCTTAGAACCGGTTGCGGATACGCAGTATTTT; cdr3_aa: CASSLEPVADTQYF
v_call: TRBV9; j_call: TRBJ2-2; clone_size: NA; d_call: TRBD2; cdr3_nt: TGTGCCAGCAGCGCCGGGACTAGCGGGAGGAGTAGTACCGGGGAGCTGTTTTTT; cdr3_aa: CASSAGTSGRSSTGELFF
v_call: TRBV18; j_call: TRBJ2-5; clone_size: once; d_call: NA; cdr3_nt: TGTGCCAGCTCACCTCCAGGGATGGAGACCCAGTACTTC; cdr3_aa: CASSPPGMETQYF
v_call: TRBV6-1; j_call: TRBJ2-1; clone_size: NA; d_call: NA; cdr3_nt: TGTGCCAGCACCTGGTTGAACAATGAGCAGTTCTTC; cdr3_aa: CASTWLNNEQFF
v_call: TRBV5-6; j_call: TRBJ2-3; clone_size: NA; d_call: NA; cdr3_nt: TGTGCCAGCGGGTGGACAGATAGTAGTGTCGAATCCAATACAGATACGCAGTATTTT; cdr3_aa: CASGWTDSSVESNTDTQYF
v_call: TRBV15; j_call: TRBJ2-2; clone_size: NA; d_call: NA; cdr3_nt: TGTGCCACCAGCATCGAGAGGGGGGCGGTCACCGGGGAGCTGTTTTTT; cdr3_aa: CATSIERGAVTGELFF
v_call: TRBV25-1; j_call: TRBJ2-7; clone_size: NA; d_call: NA; cdr3_nt: TGTGCCAGCAGTGCGGCCTACGAGCAGTACTTC; cdr3_aa: CASSAAYEQYF
v_call: TRBV15; j_call: TRBJ2-7; clone_size: NA; d_call: NA; cdr3_nt: TGTGCCACCAGCAGAGATTTAACGGCTACCTACGAGCAGTACTTC; cdr3_aa: CATSRDLTATYEQYF
v_call: TRBV18; j_call: TRBJ2-7; clone_size: once; d_call: NA; cdr3_nt: TGTGCCAGCTCACCCTCCCCTCGGGTTTACGAGCAGTACTTC; cdr3_aa: CASSPSPRVYEQYF
v_call: TRBV9; j_call: TRBJ2-1; clone_size: NA; d_call: NA; cdr3_nt: TGTGCCAGCAGCGTAGTGGCTAGCCCTCACAATGAGCAGTTCTTC; cdr3_aa: CASSVVASPHNEQFF
v_call: TRBV5-1; j_call: TRBJ1-1; clone_size: NA; d_call: NA; cdr3_nt: TGCGCCAGCAGCTTGAAGCCGGGCACTGAAGCTTTCTTT; cdr3_aa: CASSLKPGTEAFF
v_call: TRBV9; j_call: TRBJ1-1; clone_size: few; d_call: TRBD1; cdr3_nt: TGTGCCAGCAGCGGACACAGGGGAACTGAAGCTTTCTTT; cdr3_aa: CASSGHRGTEAFF
v_call: TRBV6-4; j_call: TRBJ2-1; clone_size: NA; d_call: TRBD1; cdr3_nt: TGTGCCAGCAGGCCGACAGGGGGCAATGAGCAGTTCTTC; cdr3_aa: CASRPTGGNEQFF
v_call: TRBV10-3; j_call: TRBJ1-1; clone_size: NA; d_call: TRBD1; cdr3_nt: TGTGCCATCAACCAGGGGGCCTTAGGCACTGAAGCTTTCTTT; cdr3_aa: CAINQGALGTEAFF
v_call: TRBV5-4; j_call: TRBJ2-3; clone_size: NA; d_call: NA; cdr3_nt: TGTGCCAGCAGCTTCCTCACAGATACGCAGTATTTT; cdr3_aa: CASSFLTDTQYF
v_call: TRBV7-9; j_call: TRBJ1-5; clone_size: NA; d_call: TRBD1; cdr3_nt: TGTGCCAGCAGCTTAGACAGGGGAGCAGGACAGCCCCAGCATTTT; cdr3_aa: CASSLDRGAGQPQHF
v_call: TRBV28; j_call: TRBJ2-7; clone_size: NA; d_call: TRBD2; cdr3_nt: TGTGCCAGCAGTTTATTGGGCGGGAGTGGATACGAGCAGTACTTC; cdr3_aa: CASSLLGGSGYEQYF
v_call: TRBV7-8; j_call: TRBJ2-5; clone_size: NA; d_call: NA; cdr3_nt: TGTGCCAGCAGCCCCGGGACTCCATGGGGGGAGACCCAGTACTTC; cdr3_aa: CASSPGTPWGETQYF
v_call: TRBV28; j_call: TRBJ2-7; clone_size: NA; d_call: NA; cdr3_nt: TGTGCCAGCAGCCCAAACGCTAATGAGCAGTACTTC; cdr3_aa: CASSPNANEQYF
v_call: TRBV29-1; j_call: TRBJ1-2; clone_size: NA; d_call: NA; cdr3_nt: TGCAGCGCCGGGGGTGGCTACACCTTC; cdr3_aa: CSAGGGYTF
v_call: TRBV27; j_call: TRBJ2-1; clone_size: NA; d_call: TRBD2; cdr3_nt: TGTGCCAGCAGTCCCAGGCTAGCGGGAGGGGGCCTGTTCTTC; cdr3_aa: CASSPRLAGGGLFF
v_call: TRBV4-3; j_call: TRBJ1-1; clone_size: NA; d_call: NA; cdr3_nt: TGCGCCAGCAGCCAAGATCTTAACCCTCGAGGAGCTTTCTTT; cdr3_aa: CASSQDLNPRGAFF
v_call: TRBV15; j_call: TRBJ2-6; clone_size: NA; d_call: NA; cdr3_nt: TGTGCCACCAGCGGATCAGGGTTAAGGGACCTCTCCGGGGCCAACGTCCTGACTTTC; cdr3_aa: CATSGSGLRDLSGANVLTF
v_call: TRBV5-1; j_call: TRBJ2-3; clone_size: NA; d_call: NA; cdr3_nt: TGCGCCAGCAGCTCGAGTACAGATACGCAGTATTTT; cdr3_aa: CASSSSTDTQYF
v_call: TRBV28; j_call: TRBJ1-1; clone_size: NA; d_call: NA; cdr3_nt: TGTGCCAGCAGTTTATTTGGGAACACTGAAGCTTTCTTT; cdr3_aa: CASSLFGNTEAFF
v_call: TRBV27; j_call: TRBJ2-3; clone_size: NA; d_call: NA; cdr3_nt: TGTGCCACGTCCTCCACCTACACTAGTCTGCGGCCTAGCACAGATACGCAGTATTTT; cdr3_aa: CATSSTYTSLRPSTDTQYF
v_call: TRBV18; j_call: TRBJ2-7; clone_size: NA; d_call: TRBD2; cdr3_nt: TGTGCCAGCTCCGCTCCTAGGGGCAGCGGGGTAAGCTCCTACGAGCAGTACTTC; cdr3_aa: CASSAPRGSGVSSYEQYF
v_call: TRBV5-6; j_call: TRBJ2-1; clone_size: NA; d_call: TRBD2; cdr3_nt: TGTGCCAGCAGGGAGGGGACTAGCGGTTACAATGAGCAGTTCTTC; cdr3_aa: CASREGTSGYNEQFF
v_call: TRBV6-5; j_call: TRBJ2-1; clone_size: NA; d_call: TRBD2; cdr3_nt: TGTGCCAGCAGTCGACTAGCGGGGCAGAATGAGCAGTTCTTC; cdr3_aa: CASSRLAGQNEQFF
v_call: TRBV6-1; j_call: TRBJ2-7; clone_size: once; d_call: NA; cdr3_nt: TGTGCCAGCAGTGAAGCGGGCCCCACCTACGAGCAGTACTTC; cdr3_aa: CASSEAGPTYEQYF
v_call: TRBV7-9; j_call: TRBJ2-3; clone_size: NA; d_call: NA; cdr3_nt: TGTGCCAGCAGCCCGCCGGGGGTAAGCACAGATACGCAGTATTTT; cdr3_aa: CASSPPGVSTDTQYF
v_call: TRBV27; j_call: TRBJ2-7; clone_size: NA; d_call: TRBD2; cdr3_nt: TGTGCCAGCAGTGCCGCTAGCGGGCCATACGAGCAGTACTTC; cdr3_aa: CASSAASGPYEQYF
v_call: TRBV7-9; j_call: TRBJ2-5; clone_size: NA; d_call: TRBD1; cdr3_nt: TGTGCCAGCAGCTTGGACAGGGGGAGGTACCAAGAGACCCAGTACTTC; cdr3_aa: CASSLDRGRYQETQYF
v_call: TRBV15; j_call: TRBJ1-5; clone_size: NA; d_call: NA; cdr3_nt: TGTGCCACCAGCACGGAACGGGGTTGGAATCAGCCCCAGCATTTT; cdr3_aa: CATSTERGWNQPQHF
v_call: TRBV5-6; j_call: TRBJ2-7; clone_size: NA; d_call: NA; cdr3_nt: TGTGCCAGCAACCCACGCTGGGGGCGAACCTACGAGCAGTACTTC; cdr3_aa: CASNPRWGRTYEQYF
v_call: TRBV30; j_call: TRBJ2-1; clone_size: NA; d_call: NA; cdr3_nt: TGTGCCTGGCTAGCTCCCGGGAGCGATGAGCAGTTCTTC; cdr3_aa: CAWLAPGSDEQFF
v_call: TRBV27; j_call: TRBJ2-7; clone_size: NA; d_call: NA; cdr3_nt: TGTGCCAGCAGTCCCATTGGTGGGAGTCCCCCCGAGCAGTACTTC; cdr3_aa: CASSPIGGSPPEQYF
v_call: TRBV5-8; j_call: TRBJ2-7; clone_size: NA; d_call: NA; cdr3_nt: TGTGCCAGCAGTTGGGAGGCCTCCTACGAGCAGTACTTC; cdr3_aa: CASSWEASYEQYF
v_call: TRBV27; j_call: TRBJ2-3; clone_size: NA; d_call: TRBD1; cdr3_nt: TGTGCCAGCAGTGCGACAGGGGAAACAGATACGCAGTATTTT; cdr3_aa: CASSATGETDTQYF